The TCR beta chain described here comes from a study of blood T cells in healthy people across ages. PCR was performed a second time for 7 to 11 cycles using a sample-barcoded 5' primer and a J-beta primer mix. TCRdb recomputed calls from the 5' RACE reads with MiXCR, one row per CDR3 protein. The sample holds around 990,000 distinct CDR3 sequences, approximately 26% seen once. As regards this clonotype: Its cognate antigen is unknown.

Study-level results: Versus aged donors, long-lived donors had higher diversity and more naive CD4+ cells.

The CDR3 loop spans 15 amino acids. Germline CDR1 DFQATT, CDR2 SNEGSKA (reference sequence). V gave up 6 bases and J gave up 8 bases; unmatched junction bases: 16. The same specimen was also included in a second study, on T cells of mothers and their children. In that study: Sample barcodes and 2-4 random nucleotides came from the second PCR's M1S primer.

This rearrangement joins TRBV20-1 to TRBJ1-2, with 9 bases that match TRBD1. The sequenced material came from blood. The sequence derives from a girl aged 2 to 10 in good health. This CDR3 is CSAPPDRGLMSGYTF. In DNA form, the CDR3 reads TGCAGTGCCCCCCCGGACAGGGGATTAATGAGCGGCTACACCTTC.